Shown below are 14 T cell receptor beta chains from a single sample sequenced in a study of CDR3 diversity in severe acne. Each CDR3 protein gets one entry after TCRdb re-called the PCR reads with MiXCR. Of about 93,000 distinct CDR3 sequences listed, 45% to 55% are singletons. Material: blood. Receptors originate from a male donor in good health, serving as a control.

The sample holds a few counts of this clonotype. The chain is built from TRBV6-1 and TRBJ1-2, with D maybe TRBD1 (5 bases). The V gene's germline CDR1 is MNHNS and CDR2 SASEGT. CDR3 length: 14 residues. Trimming shortened V by 1 base and J by 8 bases, and 14 bases separated the two germline ends. The CDR3 loop reads CASSEGDGGKGYTF. The DNA for the CDR3 is TGTGCCAGCAGTGAAGGGGACGGGGGTAAGGGCTACACCTTC.

This clonotype has at least ten counts. The rearrangement links TRBV24-1 to TRBJ2-5; 14 bases are shared with TRBD2. CDR3 length equals 17 residues. Per the germline V gene, CDR1 is KGHDR and CDR2 is SFDVKD. J was trimmed by 1 base and V by 4 bases; bases with no gene match: 4. Written as DNA, the CDR3 is TGTGCCACCAGTGACTGGACTAGCGGGGGGACCCAAGAGACCCAGTACTTC. It specifies CATSDWTSGGTQETQYF.

The chain joins TRBV7-9 to TRBJ1-2; D not certain. Trimming removed 1 base at V and 11 bases at J, with 11 bases between. Germline CDR1 SEHNR, CDR2 FQNEAQ (reference sequence). The CDR3 is 12 amino acids. The DNA for the CDR3 is TGTGCCAGCAGCTTAGTGACTAGCGGTTACACCTTC. Its translation: CASSLVTSGYTF.

This clonotype is categorized as medium-sized (0.01 to 0.1%). CDR3 amino acids: CASSFEGGRGYGYTF. In nucleotides, the CDR3 is TGTGCCAGCAGTTTCGAGGGAGGAAGGGGCTATGGCTACACCTTC. The chain recombines TRBV2 with TRBJ1-2, with a weak D call TRBD1 (5 bases). Trimming shortened V by 5 bases and J by 4 bases, and 17 bases separated the two germline ends. The CDR3 spans 15 residues. Per germline, CDR1 SNHLY and CDR2 FYNNEI.

This clonotype was counted once. The rearrangement uses TRBV20-1 and TRBJ2-5; 12 bases are shared with TRBD2. From germline, CDR1 is DFQATT and CDR2 SNEGSKA (reference sequence). CDR3 size: 15 residues. After removal of 4 bases from V and 7 bases from J, the junction contained 10 bases not matched to a gene. This CDR3 reads CSATSGRARRGTQYF. The CDR3 DNA follows: TGCAGTGCTACTAGCGGGAGGGCCCGTAGGGGGACCCAGTACTTC.

About this clonotype itself: The CDR3 end shows no conserved phenylalanine or tryptophan, and so a read error is likely. No DNA is shown, since the ends of the CDR3 on it are uncertain; the CDR3 is the one TCRdb lists. The V gene is TRBV7-3, the J gene TRBJ2-3; no check of the table's D call, TRBD2, against the DNA was made. Germline CDR1 reads SGHTA; CDR2 reads FQGTGA. The CDR3 region is 12 residues in length, termini included. CDR3: CASRGLAHTQCL.

This rearrangement joins TRBV6-2 or TRBV6-3 to TRBJ2-7; the match to TRBD1 covers 7 bases. The CDR3 length is 13 residues. V dropped 6 bases and J dropped 6; count of bases not matched to a gene: 8. Germline CDR1 is MNHEY and CDR2 is SVGEGT. CDR3 coding DNA: TGTGCCAGCAGGAGACAGGGATTCGGCGAGCAGTACTTC. This sequence encodes CASRRQGFGEQYF.

The chain carries TRBV6-5 and TRBJ2-6, with TRBD1 matching 12 bases. Germline V lookup: CDR1 MNHEY, CDR2 SVGAGI. CDR3 length: 20 residues. Unmatched junction bases numbered 12, after V lost 5 bases and J lost 1 base. The CDR3 loop is CASSTFPGTGGVSGANVLTF. CDR3 nucleotides: TGTGCCAGCAGTACCTTCCCCGGGACAGGGGGCGTATCTGGGGCCAACGTCCTGACTTTC.

The chain is built from TRBV12-3 or TRBV12-4 and TRBJ2-7; 7 bases are shared with TRBD2. The V segment lost 3 bases and the J segment 6 bases; nucleotides outside the gene matches: 2. CDR3 length: 12 amino acids. As DNA, the CDR3 is TGTGCCAGCAGTTTGTGGGGGGGCGAGCAGTACTTC. Its translation is CASSLWGGEQYF.

This clonotype was counted between two and nine times. V gene TRBV2 combines with J gene TRBJ1-1; D ambiguous. The CDR3 contains 12 residues. The V gene lost 6 bases and the J gene lost 2 bases, with 7 bases spanning the gap. CDR1 is SNHLY and CDR2 is FYNNEI in the germline V gene. This CDR3 is CASRGENTEAFF. As DNA, the CDR3 is TGTGCCAGCAGGGGAGAAAACACTGAAGCTTTCTTT.

This clonotype occurred a few times. This sequence joins TRBV7-8 and TRBJ2-7; TRBD2 agrees at 7 bases. CDR3 size: 17 residues. J lost 5 bases, V lost 2 bases, and 15 bases had no gene match. Germline-derived CDR1 and CDR2 are SGHVS and FQNEAQ. The CDR3 protein is CASSLFGGDYPRDEQYF. The CDR3 DNA reads TGTGCCAGCAGCTTATTCGGTGGGGACTACCCCCGAGACGAGCAGTACTTC.

The chain is built from TRBV6-5 and TRBJ2-7, with 7 bases aligning to TRBD1. Trimming removed 2 bases from V and 1 base from J; junction bases left unmatched: 8. Per germline, CDR1 MNHEY and CDR2 SVGAGI. This CDR3 spans 16 amino acids. CDR3 in DNA: TGTGCCAGCAGTTACGCTGGGACAGCTCCTTCCTACGAGCAGTACTTC. As protein: CASSYAGTAPSYEQYF.

This clonotype was seen repeatedly, ten times or more. The CDR3 sequence: CATSDSGRFSGYTF. CDR3 coding DNA: TGTGCCACCAGTGATTCTGGGCGGTTCTCGGGCTACACCTTC. The rearrangement links TRBV24-1 to TRBJ1-2; D unresolved. The CDR3 spans 14 residues. CDR1 is KGHDR, CDR2 SFDVKD, per germline. Deletions cut 2 bases from V and 8 bases from J, with 14 bases between.

The sample holds a few counts of this clonotype. The genes are TRBV6-5 and TRBJ1-2, with D unresolved. Germline V gene lookup returns CDR1 MNHEY and CDR2 SVGAGI. Trimming cost V 3 bases and J 4 bases, with 12 bases left between them. The CDR3 consists of 14 residues. The CDR3 spells CASSYSQPLYGYTF. CDR3 DNA: TGTGCCAGCAGTTATAGCCAGCCACTCTATGGCTACACCTTC.